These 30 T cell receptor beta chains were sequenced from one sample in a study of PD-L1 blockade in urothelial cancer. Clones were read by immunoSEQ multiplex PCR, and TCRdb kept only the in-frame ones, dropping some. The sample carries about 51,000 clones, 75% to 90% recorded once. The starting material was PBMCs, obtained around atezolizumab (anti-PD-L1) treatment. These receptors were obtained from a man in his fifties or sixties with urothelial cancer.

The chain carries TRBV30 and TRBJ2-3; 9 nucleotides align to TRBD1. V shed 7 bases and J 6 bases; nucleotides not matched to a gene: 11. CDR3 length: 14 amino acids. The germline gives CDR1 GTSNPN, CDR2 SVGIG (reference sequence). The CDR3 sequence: CAYRTGGNFDTQYF. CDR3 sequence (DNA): TGTGCCTACCGAACAGGGGGCAATTTTGATACGCAGTATTTT. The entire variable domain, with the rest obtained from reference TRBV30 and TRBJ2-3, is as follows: SQTIHQWPATLVQPVGSPLSLECTVEGTSNPNLYWYRQAAGRGLQLLFYSVGIGQISSEVPQNLSASRPQDRQFILSSKKLLLSDSGFYLCAYRTGGNFDTQYFGPGTRLTVL.

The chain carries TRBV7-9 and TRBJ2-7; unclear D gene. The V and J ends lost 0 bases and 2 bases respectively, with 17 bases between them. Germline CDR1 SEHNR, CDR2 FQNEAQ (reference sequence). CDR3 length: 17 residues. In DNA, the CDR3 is TGTGCCAGCAGCTTAGCCCACGGCACTATTTTCCCCTACGAGCAGTACTTC. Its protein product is CASSLAHGTIFPYEQYF.

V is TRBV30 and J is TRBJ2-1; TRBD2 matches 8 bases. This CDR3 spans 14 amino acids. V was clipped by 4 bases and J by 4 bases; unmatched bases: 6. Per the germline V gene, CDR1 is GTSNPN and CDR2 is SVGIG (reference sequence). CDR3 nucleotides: TGTGCCTGGAAGCCTAGCGGGTATTACAATGAGCAGTTCTTC. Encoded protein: CAWKPSGYYNEQFF.

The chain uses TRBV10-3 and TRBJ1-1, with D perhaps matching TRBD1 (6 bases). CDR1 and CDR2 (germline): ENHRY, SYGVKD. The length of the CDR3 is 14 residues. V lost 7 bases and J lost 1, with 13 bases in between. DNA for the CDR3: TGTGCCATCACCAAACAGGGTGGGAACACTGAAGCTTTCTTT. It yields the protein CAITKQGGNTEAFF.

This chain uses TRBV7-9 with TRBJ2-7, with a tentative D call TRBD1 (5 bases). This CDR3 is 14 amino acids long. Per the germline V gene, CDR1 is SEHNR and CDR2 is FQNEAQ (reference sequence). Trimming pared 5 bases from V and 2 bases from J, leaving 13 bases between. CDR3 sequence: CASSETDRAYEQYF. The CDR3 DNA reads TGTGCCAGCAGCGAGACAGATCGAGCCTACGAGCAGTACTTC.

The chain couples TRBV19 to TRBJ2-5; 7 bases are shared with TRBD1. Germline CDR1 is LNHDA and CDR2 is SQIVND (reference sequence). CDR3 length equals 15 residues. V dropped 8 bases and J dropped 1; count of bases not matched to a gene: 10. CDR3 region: CASSTQGDPQETQYF. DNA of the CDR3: TGTGCCAGTTCCACCCAGGGGGACCCCCAAGAGACCCAGTACTTC. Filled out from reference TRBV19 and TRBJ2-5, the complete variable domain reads DGGITQSPKYLFRKEGQNVTLSCEQNLNHDAMYWYRQDPGQGLRLIYYSQIVNDFQKGDIAEGYSVSREKKESFPLTVTSAQKNPTAFYLCASSTQGDPQETQYFGPGTRLLVL.

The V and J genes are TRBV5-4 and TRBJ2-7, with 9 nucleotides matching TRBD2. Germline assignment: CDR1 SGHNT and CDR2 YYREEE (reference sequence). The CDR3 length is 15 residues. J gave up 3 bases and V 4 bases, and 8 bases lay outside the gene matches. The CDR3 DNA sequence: TGTGCCAGCAGCCCAAGCGGGGGGAATGGCTACGAGCAGTACTTC. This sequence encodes CASSPSGGNGYEQYF.

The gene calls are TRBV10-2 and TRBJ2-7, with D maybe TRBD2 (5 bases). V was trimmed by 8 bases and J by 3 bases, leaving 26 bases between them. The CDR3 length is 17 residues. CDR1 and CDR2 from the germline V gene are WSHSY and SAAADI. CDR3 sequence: CASWLLKSGPALYEQYF. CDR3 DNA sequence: TGCGCCAGCTGGCTATTAAAGAGCGGCCCAGCCCTCTACGAGCAGTACTTC.

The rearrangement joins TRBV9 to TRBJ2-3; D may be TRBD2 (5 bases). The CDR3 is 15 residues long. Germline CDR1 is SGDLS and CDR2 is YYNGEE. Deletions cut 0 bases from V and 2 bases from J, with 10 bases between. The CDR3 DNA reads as TGTGCCAGCAGCGTAGTTCCTAGCCTCACAGATACGCAGTATTTT. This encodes CASSVVPSLTDTQYF.

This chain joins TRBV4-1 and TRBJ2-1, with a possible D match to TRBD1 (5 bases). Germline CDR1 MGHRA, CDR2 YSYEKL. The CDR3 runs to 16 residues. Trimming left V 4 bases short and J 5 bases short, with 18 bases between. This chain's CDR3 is CASSPESGYNHNEQFF. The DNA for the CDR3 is TGCGCCAGCAGCCCAGAATCAGGGTACAACCACAATGAGCAGTTCTTC.

Here the CDR3 DNA reads TGTGCCAGTAGACCGGGACTAGGTTTCCCCGAGCAGTACTTC. Its translation: CASRPGLGFPEQYF. The rearrangement uses TRBV19 and TRBJ2-7; 8 bases align to TRBD2. The germline gives CDR1 LNHDA, CDR2 SQIVND (reference sequence). The CDR3 is 14 amino acids. The ends lost 6 bases at V and 6 bases at J; junction bases unmatched: 10.

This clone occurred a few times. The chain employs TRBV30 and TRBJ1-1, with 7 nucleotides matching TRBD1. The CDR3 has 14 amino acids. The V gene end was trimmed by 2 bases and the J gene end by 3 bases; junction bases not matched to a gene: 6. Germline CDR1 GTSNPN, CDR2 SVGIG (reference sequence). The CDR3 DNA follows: TGTGCCTGGAGTTTTCCGACAGGGCACACTGAAGCTTTCTTT. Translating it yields CAWSFPTGHTEAFF.

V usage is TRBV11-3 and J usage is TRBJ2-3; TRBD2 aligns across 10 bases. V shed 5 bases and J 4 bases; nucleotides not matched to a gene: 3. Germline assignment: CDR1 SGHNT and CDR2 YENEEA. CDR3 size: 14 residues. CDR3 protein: CASSPGLAADTQYF. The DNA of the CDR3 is TGTGCCAGCAGCCCCGGACTAGCGGCAGATACGCAGTATTTT.

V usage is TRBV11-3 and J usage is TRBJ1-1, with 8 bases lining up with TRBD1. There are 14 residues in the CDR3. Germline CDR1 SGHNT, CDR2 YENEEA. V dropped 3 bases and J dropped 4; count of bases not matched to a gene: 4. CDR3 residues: CASSFPTGGTEAFF. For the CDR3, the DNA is TGTGCCAGCAGCTTCCCTACAGGGGGCACTGAAGCTTTCTTT. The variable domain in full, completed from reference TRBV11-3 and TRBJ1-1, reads EAGVVQSPRYKIIEKKQPVAFWCNPISGHNTLYWYLQNLGQGPELLIRYENEEAVDDSQLPKDRFSAERLKGVDSTLKIQPAELGDSAVYLCASSFPTGGTEAFFGQGTRLTVV.

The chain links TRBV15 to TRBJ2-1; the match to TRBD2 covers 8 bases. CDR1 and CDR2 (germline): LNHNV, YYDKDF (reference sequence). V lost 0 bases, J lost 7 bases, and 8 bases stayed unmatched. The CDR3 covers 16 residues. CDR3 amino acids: CATSRDHGGAGNEQFF. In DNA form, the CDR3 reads TGTGCCACCAGCAGAGATCACGGGGGGGCGGGGAATGAGCAGTTCTTC. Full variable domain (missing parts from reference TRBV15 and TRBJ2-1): DAMVIQNPRYQVTQFGKPVTLSCSQTLNHNVMYWYQQKSSQAPKLLFHYYDKDFNNEADTPDNFQSRRPNTSFCFLDIRSPGLGDTAMYLCATSRDHGGAGNEQFFGPGTRLTVL.

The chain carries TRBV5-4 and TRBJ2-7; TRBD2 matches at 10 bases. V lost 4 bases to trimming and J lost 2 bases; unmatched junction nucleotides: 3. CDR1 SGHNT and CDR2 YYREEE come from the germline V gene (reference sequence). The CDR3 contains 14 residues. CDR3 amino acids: CASSPGTSAYEQYF. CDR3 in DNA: TGTGCCAGCAGCCCCGGGACTAGCGCCTACGAGCAGTACTTC.

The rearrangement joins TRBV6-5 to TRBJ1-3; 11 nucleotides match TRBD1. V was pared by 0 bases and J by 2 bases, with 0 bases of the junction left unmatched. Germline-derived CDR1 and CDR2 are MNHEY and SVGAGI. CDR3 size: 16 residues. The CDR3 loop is CASSYSDRGPGNTIYF. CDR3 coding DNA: TGTGCCAGCAGTTACTCGGACAGGGGGCCTGGAAACACCATATATTTT.

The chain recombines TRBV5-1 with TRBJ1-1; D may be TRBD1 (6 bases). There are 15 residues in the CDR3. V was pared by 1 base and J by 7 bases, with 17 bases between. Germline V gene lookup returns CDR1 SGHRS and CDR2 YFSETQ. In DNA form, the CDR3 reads TGCGCCAGCAGCTTGCCTATAACAGGGTCGGGTGAAGCTTTCTTT. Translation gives CASSLPITGSGEAFF.

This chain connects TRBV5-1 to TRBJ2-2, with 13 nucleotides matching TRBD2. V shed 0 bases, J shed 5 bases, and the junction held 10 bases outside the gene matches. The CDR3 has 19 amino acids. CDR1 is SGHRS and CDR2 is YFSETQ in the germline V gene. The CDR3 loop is CASSLARPGLAGVTGELFF. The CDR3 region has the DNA TGCGCCAGCAGCTTGGCCAGACCTGGACTAGCGGGAGTTACCGGGGAGCTGTTTTTT.

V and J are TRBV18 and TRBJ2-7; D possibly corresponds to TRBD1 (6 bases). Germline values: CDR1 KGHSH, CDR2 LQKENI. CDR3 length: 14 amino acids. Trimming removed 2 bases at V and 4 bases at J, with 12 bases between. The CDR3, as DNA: TGTGCCAGCTCACCATCCGGGACATCTTACGAGCAGTACTTC. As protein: CASSPSGTSYEQYF.

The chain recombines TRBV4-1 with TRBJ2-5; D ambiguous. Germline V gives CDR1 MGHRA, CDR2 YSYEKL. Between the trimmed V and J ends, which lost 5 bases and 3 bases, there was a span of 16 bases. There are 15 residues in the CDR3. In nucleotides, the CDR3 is TGCGCCAGCAGCTCCGGTTTTTTCGTCAAAGAGACCCAGTACTTC. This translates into CASSSGFFVKETQYF.

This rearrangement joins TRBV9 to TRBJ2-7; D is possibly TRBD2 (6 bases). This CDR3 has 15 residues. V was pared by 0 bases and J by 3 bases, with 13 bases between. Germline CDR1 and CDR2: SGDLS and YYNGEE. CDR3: CASSVDWRESYEQYF. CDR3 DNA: TGTGCCAGCAGCGTAGATTGGCGGGAAAGCTACGAGCAGTACTTC.

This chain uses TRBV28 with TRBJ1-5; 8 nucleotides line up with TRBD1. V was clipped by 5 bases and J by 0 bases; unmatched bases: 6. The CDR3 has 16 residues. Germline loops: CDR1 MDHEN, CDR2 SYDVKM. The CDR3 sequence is CASSTGGFFSNQPQHF. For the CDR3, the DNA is TGTGCCAGCAGTACAGGGGGGTTTTTTAGCAATCAGCCCCAGCATTTT.

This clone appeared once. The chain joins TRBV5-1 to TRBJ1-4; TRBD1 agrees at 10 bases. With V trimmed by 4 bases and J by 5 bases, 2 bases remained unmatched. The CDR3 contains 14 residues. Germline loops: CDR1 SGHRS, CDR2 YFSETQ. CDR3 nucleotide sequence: TGCGCCAGCAGCGCGGGACAGGGGAATGAAAAACTGTTTTTT. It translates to CASSAGQGNEKLFF.

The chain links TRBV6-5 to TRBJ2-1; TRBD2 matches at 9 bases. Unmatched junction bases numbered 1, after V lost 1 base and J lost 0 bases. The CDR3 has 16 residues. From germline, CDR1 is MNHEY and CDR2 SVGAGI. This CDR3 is CASSYFSGSSYNEQFF. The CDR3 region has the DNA TGTGCCAGCAGTTACTTTAGCGGGAGCTCCTACAATGAGCAGTTCTTC.

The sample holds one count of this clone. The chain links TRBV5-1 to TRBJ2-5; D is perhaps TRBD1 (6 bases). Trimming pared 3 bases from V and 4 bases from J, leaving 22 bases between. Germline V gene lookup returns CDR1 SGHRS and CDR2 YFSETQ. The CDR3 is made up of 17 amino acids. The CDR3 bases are TGCGCCAGCAGCTCCCCCCGAGGGGGTGTTAGGGGAGAGACCCAGTACTTC. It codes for CASSSPRGGVRGETQYF.

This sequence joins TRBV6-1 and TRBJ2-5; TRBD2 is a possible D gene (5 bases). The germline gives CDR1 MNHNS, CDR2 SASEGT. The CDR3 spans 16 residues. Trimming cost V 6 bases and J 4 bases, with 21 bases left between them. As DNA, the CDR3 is TGTGCCAGCAGGGAAATATACGGGGTTTTAGGAGAGACCCAGTACTTC. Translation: CASREIYGVLGETQYF.

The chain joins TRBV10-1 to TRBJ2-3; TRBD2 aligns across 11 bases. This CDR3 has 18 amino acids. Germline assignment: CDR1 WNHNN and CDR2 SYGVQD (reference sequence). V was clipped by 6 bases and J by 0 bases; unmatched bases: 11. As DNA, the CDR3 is TGCGCCAGCAGCCAAACTAGCGGGAGTGTTTTTAGCACAGATACGCAGTATTTT. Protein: CASSQTSGSVFSTDTQYF.

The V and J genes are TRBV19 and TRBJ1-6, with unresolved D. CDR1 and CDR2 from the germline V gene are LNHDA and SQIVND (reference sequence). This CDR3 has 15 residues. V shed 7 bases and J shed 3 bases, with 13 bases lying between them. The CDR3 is CASNNNRIYNSPLHF. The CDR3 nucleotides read TGTGCCAGTAATAACAACCGCATCTATAATTCACCCCTCCACTTT. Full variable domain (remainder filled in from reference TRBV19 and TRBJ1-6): DGGITQSPKYLFRKEGQNVTLSCEQNLNHDAMYWYRQDPGQGLRLIYYSQIVNDFQKGDIAEGYSVSREKKESFPLTVTSAQKNPTAFYLCASNNNRIYNSPLHFGNGTRLTVT.

The CDR3 bases are TGTGCCAGCAGTTTATGGACTAGCGGGAGCACAGATACGCAGTATTTT. Translation gives CASSLWTSGSTDTQYF. The chain recombines TRBV28 with TRBJ2-3; TRBD2 matches 10 bases. CDR3 length: 16 residues. V gave up 0 bases and J gave up 0 bases; unmatched junction bases: 0. From germline, CDR1 is MDHEN and CDR2 SYDVKM.